Presented here are 16 T cell receptor beta chains from one specimen sequenced in a study of T cell changes during pregnancy in multiple sclerosis. Some clones are missing from TCRdb's copy, which holds only in-frame ones; the method was immunoSEQ multiplex PCR. This repertoire shows nearly 110,000 clones, roughly nine tenths found once; its top ten account for roughly 1.6%. This material consisted of peripheral blood, taken before pregnancy. These TCRs come from a female donor with multiple sclerosis, enrolled in a pregnancy study.

The chain recombines TRBV6-6 with TRBJ2-5; weak D call: TRBD1 (5 bases). CDR3 length: 14 amino acids. Germline CDR1 is MNHNY and CDR2 is SVGAGI (reference sequence). V was cut by 6 bases and J by 1 base, with 12 bases left in between. In nucleotides, the CDR3 is TGTGCCAGCAGGGACCCCAGGGTCCAAGAGACCCAGTACTTC. This encodes CASRDPRVQETQYF.

The chain is built from TRBV28 and TRBJ1-2, with D unresolved. Germline V gives CDR1 MDHEN, CDR2 SYDVKM. V lost 2 bases and J lost 6, with 19 bases in between. The CDR3 runs to 16 residues. This CDR3 is CASSLGIGGLYNGYTF. CDR3 in DNA: TGTGCCAGCAGTTTAGGGATCGGAGGCCTTTACAATGGCTACACCTTC.

The chain couples TRBV10-3 to TRBJ2-2; 7 positions match TRBD1. CDR1 and CDR2 from the germline V gene are ENHRY and SYGVKD. There are 17 residues in the CDR3. V lost 1 base, J lost 2 bases, and 7 bases stayed unmatched. The CDR3 loop is CAISEFTGDRNTGELFF. The DNA for the CDR3 is TGTGCCATCAGTGAGTTCACAGGGGATCGAAACACCGGGGAGCTGTTTTTT.

The rearrangement uses TRBV18 and TRBJ1-1; 8 bases align to TRBD1. Trimming removed 5 bases from V and 5 bases from J; junction bases left unmatched: 7. This CDR3 spans 14 amino acids. Per the germline V gene, CDR1 is KGHSH and CDR2 is LQKENI. CDR3 nucleotides: TGTGCCAGCTCATCACGGACAGGGAGGACTGAAGCTTTCTTT. This encodes CASSSRTGRTEAFF.

The chain couples TRBV5-1 to TRBJ1-1; weak D call: TRBD1 (6 bases). The CDR3 is made up of 16 amino acids. Germline CDR1 reads SGHRS; CDR2 reads YFSETQ. The V and J ends lost 1 base and 6 bases respectively, with 19 bases between them. The CDR3 reads CASSLQGRGVRAEAFF. CDR3 bases: TGCGCCAGCAGCTTGCAGGGCAGGGGAGTTCGGGCTGAAGCTTTCTTT.

The CDR3 is CASKGQGKATQYF. The CDR3, as DNA: TGTGCCAGTAAGGGACAGGGGAAGGCGACCCAGTACTTC. V gene TRBV19 combines with J gene TRBJ2-5; 10 bases are shared with TRBD1. The CDR3 is made up of 13 amino acids. The germline V gene has CDR1 LNHDA and CDR2 SQIVND (reference sequence). The V gene end was trimmed by 7 bases and the J gene end by 7 bases; junction bases not matched to a gene: 6. Full variable domain (outside the CDR3, taken from reference TRBV19 and TRBJ2-5): DGGITQSPKYLFRKEGQNVTLSCEQNLNHDAMYWYRQDPGQGLRLIYYSQIVNDFQKGDIAEGYSVSREKKESFPLTVTSAQKNPTAFYLCASKGQGKATQYFGPGTRLLVL.

The chain combines TRBV28 with TRBJ2-5; D is possibly TRBD1 (5 bases). The CDR3 is 12 residues long. Trimming removed 3 bases from V and 4 bases from J, with 6 bases in between. The germline V gene has CDR1 MDHEN and CDR2 SYDVKM. In DNA form, the CDR3 reads TGTGCCAGCAGTTTGGGGCTAGAGACCCAGTACTTC. Translation gives CASSLGLETQYF.

The genes are TRBV5-6 and TRBJ2-7, with 8 positions matching TRBD2. V was pared by 1 base and J by 5 bases, with 8 bases of the junction left unmatched. This CDR3 comprises 15 residues. Germline V CDR1 and CDR2: SGHDT, YYEEEE. In DNA, the CDR3 is TGTGCCAGCAGCTTGTATGGAGCGGGACTAGACGAGCAGTACTTC. As protein: CASSLYGAGLDEQYF.

V usage is TRBV5-1 and J usage is TRBJ2-7, with 9 nucleotides matching TRBD2. J was trimmed by 1 base and V by 4 bases; bases with no gene match: 15. The germline V gene has CDR1 SGHRS and CDR2 YFSETQ. The CDR3 is 18 amino acids. CDR3: CASSVKDIAGADSYEQYF. In nucleotides, the CDR3 is TGCGCCAGCAGCGTTAAAGATATAGCGGGAGCAGATTCCTACGAGCAGTACTTC. The full variable domain, completed using reference TRBV5-1 and TRBJ2-7, is KAGVTQTPRYLIKTRGQQVTLSCSPISGHRSVSWYQQTPGQGLQFLFEYFSETQRNKGNFPGRFSGRQFSNSRSEMNVSTLELGDSALYLCASSVKDIAGADSYEQYFGPGTRLTVT.

The V gene is TRBV9, the J gene TRBJ2-2; maybe TRBD2 (6 bases). Germline CDR1 reads SGDLS; CDR2 reads YYNGEE. Trimming removed 4 bases from V and 4 bases from J, with 14 bases in between. The CDR3 has 15 amino acids. In nucleotides, the CDR3 is TGTGCCAGCAGCCCAGGAGGGACTTCCACCGGGGAGCTGTTTTTT. Translation gives CASSPGGTSTGELFF.

V usage is TRBV4-3 and J usage is TRBJ1-1; D call uncertain. The CDR3 is 14 amino acids. V was pared by 0 bases and J by 5 bases, with 10 bases between. Germline CDR1 and CDR2: LGHNA and YSLEER. The CDR3 protein is CASSQDFGRTEAFF. CDR3 bases: TGCGCCAGCAGCCAAGATTTCGGGAGGACTGAAGCTTTCTTT.

The V gene is TRBV18, the J gene TRBJ1-1; a possible D gene is TRBD1 (6 bases). The CDR3 covers 13 residues. CDR1 and CDR2 (germline): KGHSH, LQKENI. Trimming stripped 7 bases from V and 5 bases from J, with 14 bases between. CDR3 residues: CASCANQGTEAFF. DNA of the CDR3: TGTGCCAGCTGCGCAAACCAGGGGACTGAAGCTTTCTTT.

The V gene is TRBV7-9, the J gene TRBJ2-5; 10 nucleotides line up with TRBD2. CDR3 length: 17 amino acids. J was trimmed by 5 bases and V by 1 base; bases with no gene match: 10. Germline V gene sequence: CDR1 SEHNR, CDR2 FQNEAQ (reference sequence). DNA for the CDR3: TGTGCCAGCAGCTTAGGAGTCCAGCGGGGGGGCCTTGAGACCCAGTACTTC. Translated: CASSLGVQRGGLETQYF.

The V and J genes are TRBV7-2 and TRBJ2-2, with a tentative D call TRBD1 (6 bases). CDR3 length: 17 amino acids. The germline gives CDR1 SGHTA, CDR2 FQGNSA. V was cut by 1 base and J by 0 bases, with 12 bases left in between. The CDR3 bases are TGTGCCAGCAGCTTAGTTTCTCGGACAGCGAACACCGGGGAGCTGTTTTTT. Its protein is CASSLVSRTANTGELFF.

The chain's CDR3 is CATSREPLGRGYTGELFF. CDR3 bases: TGTGCCACCAGCAGAGAGCCCCTTGGGCGGGGGTACACCGGGGAGCTGTTTTTT. V is TRBV15 and J is TRBJ2-2, with 7 positions matching TRBD2. Trimming at V came to 0 bases and at J to 3 bases, leaving 10 bases not matched to a gene. CDR1 is LNHNV, CDR2 YYDKDF, per germline (reference sequence). This CDR3 is 18 amino acids long.

CDR3 residues: CASSLRQGLGSPLHF. CDR3 in DNA: TGTGCCAGCAGCTTAAGGCAGGGTTTAGGGTCACCCCTCCACTTT. This chain connects TRBV7-3 to TRBJ1-6, with a weak D call TRBD1 (5 bases). Trimming removed 1 base at V and 10 bases at J, with 14 bases between. From germline, CDR1 is SGHTA and CDR2 FQGTGA. This CDR3 has 15 residues. Based on the CDR3 plus reference TRBV7-3 and TRBJ1-6, the full variable domain is GAGVSQTPSNKVTEKGKYVELRCDPISGHTALYWYRQSLGQGPEFLIYFQGTGAADDSGLPNDRFFAVRPEGSVSTLKIQRTERGDSAVYLCASSLRQGLGSPLHFGNGTRLTVT.